By sample share, the clone carrying this TCR beta chain is medium-sized. Its antigen is undetermined. The sample is drawn from a study of T cell responses to AZD1222 COVID-19 vaccine. Study outcomes and limitations: Reportedly, nearly half of unique spike TCRs recognized epitopes outside B.1.351/B.1.1.7 mutations. Along spike, vaccine-associated CD4 TCRs were found throughout, with dominance at 160-218 and 743-854. Females outnumbered males among donors, who were mostly white British; clonal diversity was possibly underestimated.

Trimming shortened V by 2 bases and J by 7 bases, and 9 bases separated the two germline ends. The CDR3 extends over 13 amino acids. Looked up from germline, CDR1 is SGHAT and CDR2 is FQNNGV. Method: immunoSEQ multiplex PCR; TCRdb's copy keeps in-frame clones and lacks some. Of roughly 120,000 clones listed, around 92% are singletons. V is TRBV11-2 and J is TRBJ2-1; D gene unclear. This TCR was sampled from an adult who received the AZD1222 COVID-19 vaccine. The material sequenced was peripheral blood, taken 28 days after the second AZD1222 dose. Here the CDR3 reads CASSLMLGNEQFF. The DNA of the CDR3 is TGTGCCAGCAGCTTAATGTTGGGAAATGAGCAGTTCTTC.